These 9 T cell receptor beta chains originate from one sample sequenced in a study of blood T cell repertoires in COVID-19. Some clones are missing from TCRdb's copy, which holds only in-frame ones; the method was immunoSEQ multiplex PCR. The table includes over 600,000 clones, about 87% detected once. Material for sequencing was peripheral blood. These TCRs come from a woman aged 18-29 years with acute or convalescent COVID-19.

This chain links TRBV30 with TRBJ1-4, with D perhaps TRBD1 (6 bases). CDR1 and CDR2 (germline): GTSNPN, SVGIG (reference sequence). The CDR3 is 13 residues long. Trimming shortened V by 3 bases and J by 5 bases, and 10 bases separated the two germline ends. CDR3 DNA sequence: TGTGCCTGGAGGGGACATACCAATGAAAAACTGTTTTTT. Encoded protein: CAWRGHTNEKLFF.

This chain joins TRBV4-3 and TRBJ1-2, with a tentative D call TRBD1 (5 bases). The V end was cut by 3 bases, the J end by 4 bases, with 12 bases between. The CDR3 totals 14 residues. CDR1 LGHNA and CDR2 YSLEER come from the germline V gene. DNA for the CDR3: TGCGCCAGCAGCCACCGACAGATATCCTATGGCTACACCTTC. Its protein product is CASSHRQISYGYTF.

This chain connects TRBV5-8 to TRBJ1-2; D remains ambiguous. In germline, CDR1 is SGHTS, CDR2 YDEGEE. This CDR3 has 12 residues. The ends were cut back, 2 bases at V and 6 bases at J, with 8 bases in the middle. CDR3 DNA sequence: TGTGCCAGCAGCTTTAATCCAGATGGCTACACCTTC. Its translation: CASSFNPDGYTF.

The chain employs TRBV20-1 and TRBJ1-6; D remains unclear. The CDR3 has 15 residues. Germline CDR1 and CDR2: DFQATT and SNEGSKA (reference sequence). V was cut by 3 bases and J by 6 bases, with 15 bases left in between. As DNA, the CDR3 is TGCAGTGCTAGTTTACAGAGCCCGGCTAATTCACCCCTCCACTTT. It codes for CSASLQSPANSPLHF.

The J gene is TRBJ2-3, the V gene TRBV7-2; D is uncertain. This CDR3 has 12 amino acids. Per germline, CDR1 SGHTA and CDR2 FQGNSA. The V end was cut by 5 bases, the J end by 5 bases, with 8 bases between. The CDR3 sequence is CASSPYGDTQYF. DNA for the CDR3: TGTGCCAGCAGCCCCTATGGAGATACGCAGTATTTT.

The rearrangement uses TRBV10-3 and TRBJ1-1; possible D gene TRBD1, 5 bases. The V end lost 7 bases, the J end lost 1 base, and 13 bases lay between the germline ends. The CDR3 is made up of 14 amino acids. Germline V gives CDR1 ENHRY, CDR2 SYGVKD. CDR3: CAITDSQKNTEAFF. The DNA for the CDR3 is TGTGCCATCACCGACAGCCAAAAGAACACTGAAGCTTTCTTT.

The gene calls are TRBV5-4 and TRBJ1-2; 8 nucleotides match TRBD1. The CDR3 consists of 18 residues. Germline V gene sequence: CDR1 SGHNT, CDR2 YYREEE (reference sequence). V lost 4 bases to trimming and J lost 0 bases; unmatched junction nucleotides: 14. CDR3 in DNA: TGTGCCAGCAGCCCCGACCTTGACAGGGGATTACCTAACTATGGCTACACCTTC. Protein sequence: CASSPDLDRGLPNYGYTF.

This chain connects TRBV4-3 to TRBJ2-1, with TRBD2 matching over 9 bases. The CDR3 is 16 residues long. Germline loops: CDR1 LGHNA, CDR2 YSLEER. V shed 0 bases and J 9 bases; nucleotides not matched to a gene: 9. The CDR3 DNA follows: TGCGCCAGCAGCCAAGATAGGCTAGCGGGGACACGTGAGCAGTTCTTC. It yields the protein CASSQDRLAGTREQFF.

The V call is TRBV6-1, the J call TRBJ1-1, with D maybe TRBD1 (6 bases). In germline, CDR1 is MNHNS, CDR2 SASEGT. CDR3 length: 14 residues. V lost 1 base, J lost 5 bases, and 11 bases lay in between. The CDR3 DNA sequence: TGTGCCAGCAGTGAAGGGGGGCTGAGGACTGAAGCTTTCTTT. As protein: CASSEGGLRTEAFF.